This T cell receptor beta chain was identified in a study of CD8+ T cells in alopecia areata. Germline CDR1 reads DFQATT; CDR2 reads SNEGSKA (reference sequence). CDR3 length: 11 residues. RNA was isolated and reverse transcribed to cDNA, the sequencing template. The assay was immunoSEQ multiplex PCR, and TCRdb's table has in-frame clones only and misses some. The data contain roughly 150,000 clones, roughly 53% of them singletons. Sequencing used CD4+ T cells sorted from blood, obtained at week 0. This chain joins TRBV20-1 and TRBJ2-5; D call uncertain. The TCR sequence derives from a human donor with alopecia areata. The CDR3 DNA sequence: TGCAGCGCCCTATGGCAAGAGACCCAGTACTTC. Residues: CSALWQETQYF.